The clone carrying this TCR beta chain appeared a few times. The antigen remains undetermined. The germline V gene has CDR1 MNHNS and CDR2 SASEGT. With V trimmed by 8 bases and J by 1 base, 1 base remained unmatched. CDR3 length: 12 amino acids. Template switching supplied a universal primer site; unique molecular identifiers were carried on the cDNA. Using its own MiXCR run on the 5' RACE reads, TCRdb lists one record per CDR3 protein. In the table there are 400,000 to 550,000 distinct CDR3 sequences, roughly 24% of which are singletons. The data are from a study of identical twins. Broader study findings: There were fewer insertions in abundant cord blood beta clonotypes, but memory repertoires showed no such pattern.

This same sample was also taken into another study, of T cells expressing NK-cell markers. That study reports: Whether expanded NKG2C+ T cell clones were HCMV specific stayed uncertain.

The sequencing sample was made of CD4+ T cells sorted from blood. This TCR was recovered from a woman in her late teens or twenties in good health. The V and J genes are TRBV6-1 and TRBJ2-7, with 8 bases that match TRBD1. DNA of the CDR3: TGTGCCAGCCGGACAGGGTCCTACGAGCAGTACTTC. This encodes CASRTGSYEQYF.